The text below deals with one T cell receptor beta chain. The CDR3 extends over 17 amino acids. Looked up from germline, CDR1 is SGHRS and CDR2 is YFSETQ. V was clipped by 0 bases and J by 2 bases, with 18 bases between them. This entry belongs to a study of blood T cell repertoires in COVID-19. Study-wide context: Samples of COVID-19 (acute and convalescent) were obtained from the United States, Italy and Spain. The analysed material was cDNA or gDNA that came from T cells, B-cell-depleted T cells, or PBMCs.

Original processing notes: Amplification of reference gene primers was used by the study to estimate nucleated cell counts. The table came from immunoSEQ multiplex PCR; TCRdb's copy has only in-frame clones and leaves some out. That table furnishes V, J and clone size, whereas the DNA furnished D and trimming. Among about 300,000 clones listed, about 87% were seen once. Sequencing used peripheral blood. The sequence derives from a woman between 40 and 55 years old who had recovered from COVID-19. This chain joins TRBV5-1 and TRBJ2-7; maybe TRBD2 (7 bases). The DNA of the CDR3 is TGCGCCAGCAGCTTGGCGGCTACAGGGCGGGGGCCCTACGAGCAGTACTTC. Translating gives CASSLAATGRGPYEQYF.